The TCR beta chain described here comes from a study of T-cell memory formation after mild COVID-19. The CDR3 loop spans 15 amino acids. V lost 0 bases and J lost 3; bases outside the gene matches: 5. Germline V gene sequence: CDR1 SGHRS, CDR2 YFSETQ. This clonotype was found a few times. MiXCR, run by TCRdb on the 5' RACE reads, gives a single entry per CDR3 protein. Here the sample spans 65,000 to 95,000 distinct CDR3 sequences, 13% being singletons. V usage is TRBV5-1 and J usage is TRBJ2-7; 8 bases are shared with TRBD1. This sequence was found in a man younger than 30 who had mild COVID-19 (a few samples of this study predate the infection). Cell type and time point are not known. Sequencing was performed on PBMCs or a T cell subset sorted from them (not recorded which). Written as DNA, the CDR3 is TGCGCCAGCAGCTTGGTCTCGGACAGGGACTACGAGCAGTACTTC. Translation: CASSLVSDRDYEQYF.